The 5 T cell receptor beta chains reported below all come from one sample, sequenced in a study of a mutant IDH1 vaccine in newly diagnosed glioma. Time point here: week 11, during vaccination. The vaccine gave 300 ug of a 20-mer mutant IDH1 peptide subcutaneously per dose. Clones were sequenced by immunoSEQ multiplex PCR, and TCRdb holds only the in-frame ones, with some missing. Among 55,000 or so clones listed, about 91% were seen once. The antigens of these receptors remain unknown. The input for sequencing was PBMCs, taken from a glioma patient whose treatment included an IDH1 peptide vaccine. These receptors all come from a man aged 50 to 60 with glioma.

The chain carries TRBV5-1 and TRBJ2-7; possible D gene TRBD1, 6 bases. V was cut by 4 bases and J by 4 bases, with 18 bases left in between. CDR3 length: 15 amino acids. CDR1 is SGHRS and CDR2 is YFSETQ in the germline V gene. CDR3 sequence reads: CASSRSGQPGYEQYF. The CDR3 DNA is TGCGCCAGCAGCCGATCTGGACAGCCGGGGTACGAGCAGTACTTC.

The count of this clone is one. This chain joins TRBV20-1 and TRBJ1-2; D not resolved. The CDR3 is 10 amino acids. Germline V gene data show CDR1 as DFQATT and CDR2 as SNEGSKA (reference sequence). V was trimmed by 5 bases and J by 7 bases, leaving 8 bases between them. Written as DNA, the CDR3 is TGCAGTGCTCAGGAGTTTGGCTACACCTTC. Protein: CSAQEFGYTF.

V usage is TRBV27 and J usage is TRBJ1-2; TRBD1 agrees at 9 bases. The CDR3 covers 18 residues. The junction had 12 bases not matched to a gene; V was cut back by 4 bases and J by 0 bases. From germline, CDR1 is MNHEY and CDR2 SMNVEV (reference sequence). The chain's CDR3 is CASSSTGGVKIANYGYTF. CDR3 nucleotides: TGTGCCAGCAGTTCGACAGGGGGAGTAAAAATAGCTAACTATGGCTACACCTTC.

The V call is TRBV5-6, the J call TRBJ1-2; unclear D gene. CDR3 length: 13 amino acids. Germline V gives CDR1 SGHDT, CDR2 YYEEEE. V was cut by 2 bases and J by 8 bases, with 13 bases left in between. The CDR3 DNA reads as TGTGCCAGCAGCTTAGATGCAGTTGGAGGCTACACCTTC. Translating it yields CASSLDAVGGYTF.

The chain couples TRBV7-2 to TRBJ1-1; 7 bases are a match to TRBD1. The CDR3 is 15 residues long. The J segment lost 4 bases and the V segment lost 1 base, leaving 6 bases of the junction unmatched. Germline CDR1 is SGHTA and CDR2 is FQGNSA. This CDR3 reads CASSLEAQGSTEAFF. The CDR3 bases are TGTGCCAGCAGCTTAGAGGCACAGGGGAGCACTGAAGCTTTCTTT. Full variable domain (remainder filled in from reference TRBV7-2 and TRBJ1-1): GAGVSQSPSNKVTEKGKDVELRCDPISGHTALYWYRQSLGQGLEFLIYFQGNSAPDKSGLPSDRFSAERTGGSVSTLTIQRTQQEDSAVYLCASSLEAQGSTEAFFGQGTRLTVV.